Sequencing of this TCR beta chain was carried out in a study of cytomegalovirus exposure and HLA in healthy donors. As for the study in general: Of around 410 genotyped donors, 81% grouped in the Caucasian-associated ancestry cluster.

This CDR3 is built from 12 residues. Looked up from germline, CDR1 is WNHNN and CDR2 is SYGVQD (reference sequence). V lost 1 base to trimming and J lost 2 bases, with 3 bases between them. 13 Jbeta primers and 60 Vbeta primers were used for the PCR. Clones were sequenced by immunoSEQ multiplex PCR, and TCRdb holds only the in-frame ones, with some missing. Of under 170,000 clones in the sample, about four fifths were seen once. Study-level results: 87-base-pair reads could not separate some V segments, including TRBV6-2 and TRBV6-3. Donors belonging to an Asian-associated ancestry cluster reportedly showed fewer N-insertions in productive TCRs than the roughly 670-donor mean, according to what a later analysis found. Productive status was seen about 90% or about 30% of the time for most TCR beta V segments in an earlier analysis.

In regard to this clone: Its specificity is unknown.

This clonotype originated in a man between 45 and 60 years old in good health and CMV-seropositive. The sequenced material came from PBMCs. The chain links TRBV10-1 to TRBJ2-7, with D uncertain. The chain's CDR3 is CASSEYTYEQYF. CDR3 nucleotide sequence: TGCGCCAGCAGTGAGTATACCTACGAGCAGTACTTC.